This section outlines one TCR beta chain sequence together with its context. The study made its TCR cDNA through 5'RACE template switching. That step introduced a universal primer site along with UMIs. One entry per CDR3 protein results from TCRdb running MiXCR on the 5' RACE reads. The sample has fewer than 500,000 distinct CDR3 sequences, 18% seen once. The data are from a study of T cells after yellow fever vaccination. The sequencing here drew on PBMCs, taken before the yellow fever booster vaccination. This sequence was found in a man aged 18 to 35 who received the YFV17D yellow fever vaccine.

The CDR3 nucleotides are TGTGCCAGCAGCAGAGTAATGGCGGGGGGCACAGATACGCAGTATTTT. This encodes CASSRVMAGGTDTQYF. The gene calls are TRBV21-1 and TRBJ2-3; TRBD1, as called in the table, went unchecked against the DNA. TRBV21-1 is classified as a pseudogene. The CDR3 loop spans 16 amino acids.